The clone carrying this TCR beta chain was observed many times. Its target is unknown. Germline CDR1 reads SQVTM; CDR2 reads ANQGSEA. The V segment lost 6 bases and the J segment 4 bases; nucleotides outside the gene matches: 3. The CDR3 has 12 residues. This entry is derived from a study of CD8 T cells in ankylosing spondylitis. Broader study findings: Reportedly, significant enrichment of disease-linked clones occurred in matched ankylosing spondylitis synovial fluid.

MiXCR, run by TCRdb on the 5' RACE reads, gives a single entry per CDR3 protein. The data contain 230,000 or so distinct CDR3 sequences, 20% to 30% of them singletons. This receptor was taken from a male donor with ankylosing spondylitis or in good health (not recorded which). The sequencing sample was made of blood, either unsorted or a sorted T cell fraction (not recorded which). The chain couples TRBV29-1 to TRBJ2-3; 8 nucleotides align to TRBD1. The CDR3 sequence is CSVEDRADTQYF. CDR3 DNA sequence: TGCAGCGTCGAGGACAGGGCAGATACGCAGTATTTT.